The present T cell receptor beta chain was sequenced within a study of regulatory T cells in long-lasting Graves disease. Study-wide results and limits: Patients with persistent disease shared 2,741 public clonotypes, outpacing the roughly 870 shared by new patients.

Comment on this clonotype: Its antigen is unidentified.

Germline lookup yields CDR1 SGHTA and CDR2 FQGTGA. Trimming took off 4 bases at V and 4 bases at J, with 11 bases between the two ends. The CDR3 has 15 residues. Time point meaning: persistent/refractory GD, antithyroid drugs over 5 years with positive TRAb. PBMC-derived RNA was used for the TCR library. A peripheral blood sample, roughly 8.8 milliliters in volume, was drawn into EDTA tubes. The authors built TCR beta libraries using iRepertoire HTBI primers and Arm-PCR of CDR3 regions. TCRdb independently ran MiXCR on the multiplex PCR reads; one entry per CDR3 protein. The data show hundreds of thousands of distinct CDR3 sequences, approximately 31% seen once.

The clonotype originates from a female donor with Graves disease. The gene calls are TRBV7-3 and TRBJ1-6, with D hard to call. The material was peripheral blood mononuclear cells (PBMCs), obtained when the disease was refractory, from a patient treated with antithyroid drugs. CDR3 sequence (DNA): TGTGCCAGCAGCTCGGACGGAGGATATAATTCACCCCTCCACTTT. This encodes CASSSDGGYNSPLHF.